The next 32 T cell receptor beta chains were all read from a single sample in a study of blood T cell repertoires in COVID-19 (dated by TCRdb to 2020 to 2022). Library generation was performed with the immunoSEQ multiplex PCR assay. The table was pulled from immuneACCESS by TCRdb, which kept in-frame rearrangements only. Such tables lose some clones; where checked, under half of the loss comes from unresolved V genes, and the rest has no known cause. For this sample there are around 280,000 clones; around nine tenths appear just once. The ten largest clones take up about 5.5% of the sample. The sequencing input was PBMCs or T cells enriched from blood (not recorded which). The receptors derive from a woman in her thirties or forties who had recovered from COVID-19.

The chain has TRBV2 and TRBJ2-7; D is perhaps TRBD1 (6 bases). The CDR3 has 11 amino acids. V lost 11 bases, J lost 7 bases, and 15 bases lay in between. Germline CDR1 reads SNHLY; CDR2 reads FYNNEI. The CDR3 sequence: CAGNRVQEQYF. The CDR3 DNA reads TGTGCCGGAAACAGGGTCCAAGAGCAGTACTTC.

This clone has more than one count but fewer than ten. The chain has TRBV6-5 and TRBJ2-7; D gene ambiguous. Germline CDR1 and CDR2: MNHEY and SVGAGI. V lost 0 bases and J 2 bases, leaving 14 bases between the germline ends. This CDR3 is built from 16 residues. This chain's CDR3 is CASSYSAKRVAYEQYF. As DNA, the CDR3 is TGTGCCAGCAGTTACTCGGCAAAGCGAGTCGCCTACGAGCAGTACTTC.

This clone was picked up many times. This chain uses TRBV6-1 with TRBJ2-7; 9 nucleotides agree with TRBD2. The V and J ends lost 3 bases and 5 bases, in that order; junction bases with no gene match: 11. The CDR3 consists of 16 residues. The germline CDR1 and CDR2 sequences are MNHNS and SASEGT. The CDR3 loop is CASSDRGSGRFNEQYF. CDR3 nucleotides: TGTGCCAGCAGTGATAGGGGAAGCGGGAGGTTCAACGAGCAGTACTTC.

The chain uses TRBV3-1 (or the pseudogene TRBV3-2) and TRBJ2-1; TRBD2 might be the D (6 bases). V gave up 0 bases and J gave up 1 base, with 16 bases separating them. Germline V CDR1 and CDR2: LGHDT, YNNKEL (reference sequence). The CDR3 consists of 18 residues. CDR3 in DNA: TGTGCCAGCAGCCAAGACGGCGGGACGGGAGCATCCTACAATGAGCAGTTCTTC. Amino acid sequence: CASSQDGGTGASYNEQFF.

The CDR3 bases are TGTGCCAGCAGTTTAGAACATTTCCGCACAGATACGCAGTATTTT. Its translation: CASSLEHFRTDTQYF. The chain employs TRBV28 and TRBJ2-3; no clear D gene. CDR1 and CDR2 (germline): MDHEN, SYDVKM. V was cut by 2 bases and J by 1 base, with 10 bases left in between. This CDR3 has 15 amino acids.

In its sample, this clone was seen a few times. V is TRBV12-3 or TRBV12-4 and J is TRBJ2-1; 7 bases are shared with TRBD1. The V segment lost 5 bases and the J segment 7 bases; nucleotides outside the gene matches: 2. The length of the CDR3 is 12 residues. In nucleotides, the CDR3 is TGTGCCAGCAGTCTGACAGGGAATGAGCAGTTCTTC. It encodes CASSLTGNEQFF.

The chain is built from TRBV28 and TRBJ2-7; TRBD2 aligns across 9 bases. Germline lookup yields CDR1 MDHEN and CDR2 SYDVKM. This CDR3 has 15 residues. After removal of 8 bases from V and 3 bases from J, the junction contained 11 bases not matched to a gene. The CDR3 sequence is CASRAGGPIFYEQYF. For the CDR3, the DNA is TGTGCCAGCCGGGCGGGAGGGCCGATTTTCTACGAGCAGTACTTC.

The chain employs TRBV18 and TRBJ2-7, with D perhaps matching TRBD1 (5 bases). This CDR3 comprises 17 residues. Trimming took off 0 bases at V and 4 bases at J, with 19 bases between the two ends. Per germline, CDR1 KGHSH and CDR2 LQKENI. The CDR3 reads CASSPPVTATNFYEQYF. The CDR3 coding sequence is TGTGCCAGCTCACCACCGGTGACAGCCACTAACTTTTACGAGCAGTACTTC. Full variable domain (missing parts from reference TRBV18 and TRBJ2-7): NAGVMQNPRHLVRRRGQEARLRCSPMKGHSHVYWYRQLPEEGLKFMVYLQKENIIDESGMPKERFSAEFPKEGPSILRIQQVVRGDSAAYFCASSPPVTATNFYEQYFGPGTRLTVT.

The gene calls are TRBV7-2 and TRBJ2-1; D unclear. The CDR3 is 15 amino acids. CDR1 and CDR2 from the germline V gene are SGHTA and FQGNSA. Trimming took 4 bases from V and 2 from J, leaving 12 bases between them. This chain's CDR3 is CASSSDGLTYNEQFF. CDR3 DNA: TGTGCCAGCAGCTCCGACGGGTTAACCTACAATGAGCAGTTCTTC.

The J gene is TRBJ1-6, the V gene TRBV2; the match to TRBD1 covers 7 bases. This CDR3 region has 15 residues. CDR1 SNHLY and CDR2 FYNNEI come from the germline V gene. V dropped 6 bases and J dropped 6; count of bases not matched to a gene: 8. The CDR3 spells CASRGTELPNSPLHF. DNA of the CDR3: TGTGCCAGCAGAGGGACAGAACTACCTAATTCACCCCTCCACTTT.

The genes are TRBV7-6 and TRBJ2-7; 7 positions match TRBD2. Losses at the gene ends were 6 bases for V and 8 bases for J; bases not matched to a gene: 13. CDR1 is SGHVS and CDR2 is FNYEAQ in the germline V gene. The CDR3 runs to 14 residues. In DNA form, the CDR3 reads TGTGCCAGCAGTCAAAGCGGGACCTCTACGCAGCAGTACTTC. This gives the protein CASSQSGTSTQQYF.

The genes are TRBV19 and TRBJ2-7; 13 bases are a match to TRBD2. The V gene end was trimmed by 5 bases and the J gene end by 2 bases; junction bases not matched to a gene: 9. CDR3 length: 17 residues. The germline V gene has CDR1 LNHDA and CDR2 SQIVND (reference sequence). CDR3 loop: CASSLGLAGATPYEQYF. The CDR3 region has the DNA TGTGCCAGTAGTCTAGGACTAGCGGGAGCCACACCCTACGAGCAGTACTTC.

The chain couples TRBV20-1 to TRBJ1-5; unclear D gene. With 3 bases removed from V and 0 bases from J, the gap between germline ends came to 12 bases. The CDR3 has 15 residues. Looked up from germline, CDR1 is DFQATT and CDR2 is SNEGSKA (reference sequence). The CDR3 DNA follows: TGCAGTGCTAGTCACCCGGCAGGTAGCAATCAGCCCCAGCATTTT. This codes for CSASHPAGSNQPQHF.

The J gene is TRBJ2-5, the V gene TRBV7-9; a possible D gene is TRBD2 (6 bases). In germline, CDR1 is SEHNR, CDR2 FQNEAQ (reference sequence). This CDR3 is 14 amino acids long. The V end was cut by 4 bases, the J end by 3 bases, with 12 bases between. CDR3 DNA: TGTGCCAGCAGCTCTCCTGAGCGGGAAGAGACCCAGTACTTC. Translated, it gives CASSSPEREETQYF.

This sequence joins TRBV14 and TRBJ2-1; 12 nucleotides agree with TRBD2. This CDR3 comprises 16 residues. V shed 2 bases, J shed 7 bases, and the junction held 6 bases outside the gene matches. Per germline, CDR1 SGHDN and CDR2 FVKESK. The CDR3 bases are TGTGCCAGCAGCCAACCGGGACTAGCGGGTTTGAATGAGCAGTTCTTC. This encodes CASSQPGLAGLNEQFF.

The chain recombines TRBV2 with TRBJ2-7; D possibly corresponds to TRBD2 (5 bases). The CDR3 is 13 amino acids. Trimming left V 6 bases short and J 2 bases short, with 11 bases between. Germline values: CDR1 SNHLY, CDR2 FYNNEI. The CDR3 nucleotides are TGTGCCAGCAGCCTACTAGTCCCCTACGAGCAGTACTTC. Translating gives CASSLLVPYEQYF.

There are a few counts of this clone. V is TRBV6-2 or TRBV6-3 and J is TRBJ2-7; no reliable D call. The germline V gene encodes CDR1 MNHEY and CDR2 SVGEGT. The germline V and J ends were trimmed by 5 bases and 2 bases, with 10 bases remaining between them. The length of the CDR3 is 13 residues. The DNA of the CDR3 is TGTGCCAGCAGTCGTCACAGCCCCTACGAGCAGTACTTC. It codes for CASSRHSPYEQYF.

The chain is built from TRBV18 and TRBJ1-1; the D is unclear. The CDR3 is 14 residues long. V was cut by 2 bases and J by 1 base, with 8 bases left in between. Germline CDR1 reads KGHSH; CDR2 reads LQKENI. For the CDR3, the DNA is TGTGCCAGCTCACCATCCGAGAGGAACACTGAAGCTTTCTTT. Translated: CASSPSERNTEAFF.

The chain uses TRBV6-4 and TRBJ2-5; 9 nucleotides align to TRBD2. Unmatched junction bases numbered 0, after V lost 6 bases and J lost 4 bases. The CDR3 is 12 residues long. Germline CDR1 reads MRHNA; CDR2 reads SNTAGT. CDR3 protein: CASRTSGETQYF. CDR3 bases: TGTGCCAGCAGGACTAGCGGAGAGACCCAGTACTTC.

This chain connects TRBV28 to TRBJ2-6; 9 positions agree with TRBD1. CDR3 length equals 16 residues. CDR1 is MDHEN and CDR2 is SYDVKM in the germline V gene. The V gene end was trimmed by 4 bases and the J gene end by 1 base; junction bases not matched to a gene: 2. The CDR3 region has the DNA TGTGCCAGCAGTTCGACAGGGGGATCTGGGGCCAACGTCCTGACTTTC. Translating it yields CASSSTGGSGANVLTF.

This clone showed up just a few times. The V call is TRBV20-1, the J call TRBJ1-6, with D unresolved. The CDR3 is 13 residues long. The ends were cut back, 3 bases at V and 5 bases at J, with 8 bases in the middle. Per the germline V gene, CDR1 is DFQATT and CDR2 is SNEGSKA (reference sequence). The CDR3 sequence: CSASLPNNSPLHF. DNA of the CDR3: TGCAGTGCTAGTCTCCCTAATAATTCACCCCTCCACTTT.

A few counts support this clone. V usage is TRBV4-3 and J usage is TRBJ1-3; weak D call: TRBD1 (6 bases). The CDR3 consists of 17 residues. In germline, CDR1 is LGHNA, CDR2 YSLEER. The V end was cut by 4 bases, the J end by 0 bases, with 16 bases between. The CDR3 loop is CASSRDAGATSGNTIYF. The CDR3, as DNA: TGCGCCAGCAGCCGAGACGCAGGGGCCACCTCTGGAAACACCATATATTTT.

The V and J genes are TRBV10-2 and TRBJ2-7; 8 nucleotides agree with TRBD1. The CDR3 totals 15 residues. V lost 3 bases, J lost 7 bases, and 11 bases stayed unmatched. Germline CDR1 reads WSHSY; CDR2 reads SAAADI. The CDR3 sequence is CASSDGQGAAREQYF. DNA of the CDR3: TGCGCCAGCAGTGATGGGCAGGGGGCTGCGAGGGAGCAGTACTTC.

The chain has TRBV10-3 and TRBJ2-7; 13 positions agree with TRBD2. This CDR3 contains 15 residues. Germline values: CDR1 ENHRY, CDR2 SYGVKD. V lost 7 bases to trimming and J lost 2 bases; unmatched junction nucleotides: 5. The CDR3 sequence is CAINRGLAGAYEQYF. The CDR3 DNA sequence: TGTGCCATCAACCGAGGACTAGCGGGAGCCTACGAGCAGTACTTC.

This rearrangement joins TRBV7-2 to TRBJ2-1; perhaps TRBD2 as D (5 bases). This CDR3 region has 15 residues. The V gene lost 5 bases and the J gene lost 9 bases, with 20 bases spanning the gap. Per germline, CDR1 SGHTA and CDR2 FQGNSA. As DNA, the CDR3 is TGTGCCAGCAGCATCTCAAGCCTAGCTTCCGGTGAGCAGTTCTTC. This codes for CASSISSLASGEQFF.

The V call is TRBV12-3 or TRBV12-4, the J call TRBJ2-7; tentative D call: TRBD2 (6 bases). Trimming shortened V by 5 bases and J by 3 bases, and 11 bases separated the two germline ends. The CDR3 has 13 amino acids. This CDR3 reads CASSPTGGYEQYF. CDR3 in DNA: TGTGCCAGCAGTCCCACCGGGGGCTACGAGCAGTACTTC.

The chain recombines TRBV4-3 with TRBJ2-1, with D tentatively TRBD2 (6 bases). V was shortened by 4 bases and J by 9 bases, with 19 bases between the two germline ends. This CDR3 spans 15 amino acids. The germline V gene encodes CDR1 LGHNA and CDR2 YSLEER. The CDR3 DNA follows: TGCGCCAGCAGCCGCCCTAGCAAGGGAGGACCTGAGCAGTTCTTC. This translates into CASSRPSKGGPEQFF.

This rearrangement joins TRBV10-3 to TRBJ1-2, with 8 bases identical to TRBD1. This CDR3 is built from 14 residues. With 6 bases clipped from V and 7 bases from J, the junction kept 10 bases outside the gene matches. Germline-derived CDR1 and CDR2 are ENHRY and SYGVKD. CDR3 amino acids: CAISEPRGPRGYTF. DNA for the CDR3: TGTGCCATCAGCGAACCCAGGGGGCCGCGTGGCTACACCTTC.

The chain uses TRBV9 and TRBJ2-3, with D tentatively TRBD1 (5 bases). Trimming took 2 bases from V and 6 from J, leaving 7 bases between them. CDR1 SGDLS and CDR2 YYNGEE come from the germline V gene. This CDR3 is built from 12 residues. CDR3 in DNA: TGTGCCAGCAGCGTCCAGGGTGATACGCAGTATTTT. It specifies CASSVQGDTQYF.

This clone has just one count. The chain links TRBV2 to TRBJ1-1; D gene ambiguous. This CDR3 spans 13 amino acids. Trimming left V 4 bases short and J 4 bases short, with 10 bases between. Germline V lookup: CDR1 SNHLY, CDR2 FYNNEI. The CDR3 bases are TGTGCCAGCAGTGGGCCGGGTGGCACTGAAGCTTTCTTT. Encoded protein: CASSGPGGTEAFF.

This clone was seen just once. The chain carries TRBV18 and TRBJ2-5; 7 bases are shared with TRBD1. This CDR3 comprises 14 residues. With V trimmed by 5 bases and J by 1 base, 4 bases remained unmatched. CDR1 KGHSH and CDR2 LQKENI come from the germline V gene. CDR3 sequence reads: CASSSRQGQETQYF. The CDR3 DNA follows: TGTGCCAGCTCATCGCGACAGGGCCAAGAGACCCAGTACTTC.

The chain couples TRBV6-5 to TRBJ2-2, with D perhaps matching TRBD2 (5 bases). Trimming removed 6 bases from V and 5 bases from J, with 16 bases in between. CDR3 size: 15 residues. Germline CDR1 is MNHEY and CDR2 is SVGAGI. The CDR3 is CASRPPVRGTGELFF. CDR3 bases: TGTGCCAGCAGACCCCCTGTCCGAGGGACCGGGGAGCTGTTTTTT.